This T cell receptor beta chain was obtained from a study of blood T cells in healthy people across ages. Study-wide results and caveats: In long-lived donors, naive CD4+ cell counts and diversity exceeded those of aged donors. CMV infection status of these donors was not known.

The authors isolated at least 6.5 million PBMCs per sample. Through a sample-barcoded 5' primer and a J-beta primer mix, a second PCR was run for roughly 6 to 11 cycles. Each cDNA molecule carried a tag from a template-switch adaptor that contained 12 random nucleotides. TCRdb redid the calling of the 5' RACE reads with MiXCR, one entry per CDR3 protein. This sample has about 1.5 million distinct CDR3 sequences, with around 39% found just once. Only a few counts were recorded for this clonotype. Its antigen remains unknown. The V end was cut by 7 bases, the J end by 7 bases, with 19 bases between. The CDR3 extends over 15 amino acids. The germline V gene has CDR1 MNHEY and CDR2 SVGAGI.

The V and J genes are TRBV6-5 and TRBJ1-4; a possible D gene is TRBD1 (6 bases). The receptor's source is a woman aged 18-30 years in good health. Sequencing was done on a sample of blood. DNA of the CDR3: TGTGCCAGCATGCGGCCGGGGGCAGGAAGTGAAAAACTGTTTTTT. It yields the protein CASMRPGAGSEKLFF.